A selection of T cell receptor beta chains follows, all from one sample in a study of patients and donors after allogeneic stem cell transplantation. MiXCR, applied by TCRdb to the RT-PCR reads, yields one record per CDR3 protein. The sample carries some 150,000 distinct CDR3 sequences, about a third recorded once. The specimen sequenced was blood, either unsorted or a sorted T cell fraction (not recorded which). The origin of the receptors is a human donor who was either an allogeneic HSCT recipient or a stem cell or donor lymphocyte infusion donor (not recorded which). It is not recorded whose cells these are; they may come from a transplant donor. The CDR3 runs from the conserved cysteine through the conserved F or W. D genes are given only for firm matches. Not every row has a clone size; where given, it reads once, few, many or a size class.

D	size	J	V	DNA	CDR3
-	-	TRBJ2-6	TRBV2	TGTGCCAGCAGTGAAACTGTTCGCTCTGGGGCCAACGTCCTGACTTTC	CASSETVRSGANVLTF
TRBD1	-	TRBJ2-7	TRBV28	TGTGCCAGCAGATTCTCCGGGACAGGGCCCTACGAGCAGTACTTC	CASRFSGTGPYEQYF
-	-	TRBJ1-6	TRBV7-9	TGTGCCAGCAGCTTGGCCCCCTCCTATAATTCACCCCTCCACTTT	CASSLAPSYNSPLHF
-	-	TRBJ1-6	TRBV28	TGTGCCAGCCTAAGGCAGGGCTCCTATAATTCACCCCTCCACTTT	CASLRQGSYNSPLHF
TRBD1	-	TRBJ1-5	TRBV12-3/TRBV12-4	TGTGCCAGCAGTTTGGCAGGGGGCGTTTATCAGCCCCAGCATTTT	CASSLAGGVYQPQHF
TRBD1	once	TRBJ1-1	TRBV5-1	TGCGCCAGCAGCAAGGACAGGGGGAACACTGAAGCTTTCTTT	CASSKDRGNTEAFF
-	few	TRBJ2-5	TRBV29-1	TGCAGCGTTCCGGGCGGCCAAGAGACCCAGTACTTC	CSVPGGQETQYF
-	-	TRBJ1-5	TRBV28	TGTGCCAGCAGTTCCCAAGGTAGCAATCAGCCCCAGCATTTT	CASSSQGSNQPQHF
-	-	TRBJ2-5	TRBV9	TGTGCCAGCAGCGTAGGCAGCTATTTGGAGACCCAGTACTTC	CASSVGSYLETQYF
-	-	TRBJ1-5	TRBV20-1	TGCAGTGCTAGATTGGGACGGGTTAGCAATCAGCCCCAGCATTTT	CSARLGRVSNQPQHF
TRBD2	-	TRBJ2-3	TRBV7-2	TGTGCCAGCAGCTCTAGCGGGGGGGCTTTAGATACGCAGTATTTT	CASSSSGGALDTQYF
-	few	TRBJ1-5	TRBV7-2	TGTGCCAGCAGCTTTCCGCCATGGGGGCGCACTAAACAGCCCCAGCATTTT	CASSFPPWGRTKQPQHF
-	-	TRBJ2-1	TRBV9	TGTGCCAGCAGCGGGGGGTATGAGCAGTTCTTC	CASSGGYEQFF
-	-	TRBJ2-1	TRBV12-3/TRBV12-4	TGTGCCAGCAGTTTACCCCCTAACGGTGAGCAGTTCTTC	CASSLPPNGEQFF
-	few	TRBJ1-2	TRBV5-1	TGCGCCAGCAGCTTGGTTGCAGGGGACCTCTATGGCTACACCTTC	CASSLVAGDLYGYTF
TRBD2	-	TRBJ2-3	TRBV20-1	TGCAGTGCCTGGACTAGAGTAACAGATACGCAGTATTTT	CSAWTRVTDTQYF
-	-	TRBJ2-3	TRBV6-5	TGTGCCAGCAGTTACTCTGCTTTGGATGGTAGCACAGATACGCAGTATTTT	CASSYSALDGSTDTQYF
TRBD1	-	TRBJ2-5	TRBV28	TGTGCCAGCAGTGGTCCGGGACAGGGGGGGACCCAGTACTTC	CASSGPGQGGTQYF
-	-	TRBJ2-1	TRBV7-3	TGTGCCAGCAGCCATTATGAGGGAGGTGTGTACAATGAGCAGTTCTTC	CASSHYEGGVYNEQFF